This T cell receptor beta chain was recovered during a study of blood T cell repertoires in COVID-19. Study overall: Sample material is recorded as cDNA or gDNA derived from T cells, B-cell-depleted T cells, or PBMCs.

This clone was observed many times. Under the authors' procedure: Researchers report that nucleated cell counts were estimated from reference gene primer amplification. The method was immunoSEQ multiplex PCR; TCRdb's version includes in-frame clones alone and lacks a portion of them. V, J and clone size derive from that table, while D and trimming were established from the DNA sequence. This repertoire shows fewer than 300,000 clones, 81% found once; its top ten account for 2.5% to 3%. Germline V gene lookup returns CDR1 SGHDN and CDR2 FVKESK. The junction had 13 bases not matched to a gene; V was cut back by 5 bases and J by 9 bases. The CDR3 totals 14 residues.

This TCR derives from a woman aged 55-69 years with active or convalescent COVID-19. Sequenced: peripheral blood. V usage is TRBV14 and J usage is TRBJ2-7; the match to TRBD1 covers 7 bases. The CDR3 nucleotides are TGTGCCAGCAGCGAGGCAGAGGACAGGTGGGGGCAGTACTTC. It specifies CASSEAEDRWGQYF.